Ten or more counts support the clone carrying this T cell receptor beta chain. This sample stems from a study of T-cell reconstitution after alpha-beta-depleted transplantation in children. The CDR3 contains 12 residues. V was trimmed by 8 bases and J by 0 bases, leaving 4 bases between them. The authors prepared the TCRbeta library with unique molecular identifiers. Via MiXCR, TCRdb re-called the PCR reads, giving one row per CDR3 protein. The sample lists approximately 390,000 distinct CDR3 sequences; about 11% were seen once. The chain combines TRBV12-3 or TRBV12-4 with TRBJ2-2; D gene uncertain. This specimen consisted of PBMCs from the stem cell graft donor, obtained from the stem cell graft. The clonotype comes from a human donor who donated a stem cell graft to a child with acute myeloid leukemia. The CDR3 DNA reads TGTGCCAGCCATCCGAACACCGGGGAGCTGTTTTTT. Translation gives CASHPNTGELFF.